The T cell receptor beta chain described here comes from a study of shared clonotypes between healthy human individuals. Study results and limitations: Naive CD4 clonotype sharing across a few donors was 4.5% to 6%.

The junction had 17 bases not matched to a gene; V was cut back by 2 bases and J by 8 bases. CDR1 is LNHNV, CDR2 YYDKDF, per germline (reference sequence). The CDR3 is 18 residues long. It was 200 to 250 ng DNA, about 30,000 T cell genomes, that sorted-subset replicate PCRs used. Measured with immunoSEQ multiplex PCR; TCRdb has only the in-frame clones, and not every one. The repertoire holds 2 million to 2.5 million clones, with approximately 93% as singletons. Points on this clone: Its specificity is not known.

The receptor was derived from a man between 18 and 29 years old in good health. Some clones in this sample may be carry-over from other donors' samples. The chain is built from TRBV15 and TRBJ2-2; TRBD1 matches at 7 bases. Sequenced input: naive CD4+ T cells from PBMCs. Sample subset: CD45RA+ positively selected. The CDR3 spells CATSRPLQGRWNGGELFF. The CDR3, as DNA: TGTGCCACCAGCAGACCCTTACAGGGGCGGTGGAACGGTGGGGAGCTGTTTTTT.